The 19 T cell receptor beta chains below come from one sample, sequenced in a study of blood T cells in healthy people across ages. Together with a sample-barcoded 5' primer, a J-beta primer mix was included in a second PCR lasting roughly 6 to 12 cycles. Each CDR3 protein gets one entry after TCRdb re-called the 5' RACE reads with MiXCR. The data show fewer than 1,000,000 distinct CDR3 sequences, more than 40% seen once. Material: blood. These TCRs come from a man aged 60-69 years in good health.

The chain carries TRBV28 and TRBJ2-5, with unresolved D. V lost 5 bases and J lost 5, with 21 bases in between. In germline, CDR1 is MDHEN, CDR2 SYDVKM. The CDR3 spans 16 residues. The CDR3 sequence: CASSPQQRAPMETQYF. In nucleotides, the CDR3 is TGTGCCAGCAGTCCCCAGCAACGGGCCCCTATGGAGACCCAGTACTTC.

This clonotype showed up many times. The DNA for the CDR3 is TGCAGCGTTGGGACTAGCGGCTACTCCTACGAGCAGTACTTC. Protein product: CSVGTSGYSYEQYF. The chain combines TRBV29-1 with TRBJ2-7; 10 bases line up with TRBD2. There are 14 residues in the CDR3. The germline gives CDR1 SQVTM, CDR2 ANQGSEA. The trim removed 4 bases at V and 0 bases at J, leaving 3 bases unmatched.

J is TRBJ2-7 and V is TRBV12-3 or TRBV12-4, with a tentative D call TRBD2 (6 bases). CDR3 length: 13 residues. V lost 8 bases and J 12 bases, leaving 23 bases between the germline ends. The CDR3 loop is CASGPGLQETRYF. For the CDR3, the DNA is TGTGCCAGCGGTCCGGGACTGCAAGAGACCCGGTACTTC.

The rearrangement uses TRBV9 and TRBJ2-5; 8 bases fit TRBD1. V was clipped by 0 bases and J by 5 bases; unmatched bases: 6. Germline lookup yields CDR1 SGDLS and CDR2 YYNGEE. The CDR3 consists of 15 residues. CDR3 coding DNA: TGTGCCAGCAGCGTAGCCGGACAGGGCTTGGAGACCCAGTACTTC. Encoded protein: CASSVAGQGLETQYF.

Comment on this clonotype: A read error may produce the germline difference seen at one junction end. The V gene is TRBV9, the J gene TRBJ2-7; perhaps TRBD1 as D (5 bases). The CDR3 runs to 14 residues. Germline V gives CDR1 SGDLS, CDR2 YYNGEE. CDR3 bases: TGTGCCTGCAGCGTAGGAGACAGCTCCTACGAGCAGTACTTC. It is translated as CACSVGDSSYEQYF.

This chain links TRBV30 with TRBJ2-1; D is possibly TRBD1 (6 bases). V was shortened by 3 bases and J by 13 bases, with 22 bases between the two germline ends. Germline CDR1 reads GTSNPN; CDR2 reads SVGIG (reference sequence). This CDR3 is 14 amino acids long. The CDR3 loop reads CAWSDGTFQETQFF. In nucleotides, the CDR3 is TGTGCCTGGAGCGATGGGACATTTCAAGAGACCCAGTTCTTC. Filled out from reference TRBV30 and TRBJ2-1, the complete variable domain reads SQTIHQWPATLVQPVGSPLSLECTVEGTSNPNLYWYRQAAGRGLQLLFYSVGIGQISSEVPQNLSASRPQDRQFILSSKKLLLSDSGFYLCAWSDGTFQETQFFGPGTRLTVL.

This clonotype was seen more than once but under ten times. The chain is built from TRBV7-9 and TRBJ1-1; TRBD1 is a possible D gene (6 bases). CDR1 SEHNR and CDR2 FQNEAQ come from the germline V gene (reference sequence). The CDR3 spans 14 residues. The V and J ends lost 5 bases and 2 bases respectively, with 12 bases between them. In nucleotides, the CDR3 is TGTGCCAGCAGCCCCCGGGACACCAACACTGAAGCTTTCTTT. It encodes CASSPRDTNTEAFF.

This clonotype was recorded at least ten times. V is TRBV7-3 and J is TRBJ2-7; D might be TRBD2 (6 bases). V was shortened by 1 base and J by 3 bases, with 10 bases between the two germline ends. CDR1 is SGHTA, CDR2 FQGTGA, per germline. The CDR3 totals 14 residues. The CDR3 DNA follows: TGTGCCAGCAGCTTAAACGGGGGTGACTACGAGCAGTACTTC. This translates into CASSLNGGDYEQYF.

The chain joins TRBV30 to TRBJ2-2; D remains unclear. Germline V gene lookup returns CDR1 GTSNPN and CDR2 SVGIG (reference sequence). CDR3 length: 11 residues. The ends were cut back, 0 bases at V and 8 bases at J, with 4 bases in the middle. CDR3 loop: CAWSVGGELFF. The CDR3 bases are TGTGCCTGGAGTGTTGGGGGGGAGCTGTTTTTT.

The CDR3 DNA is TGTGCCAGCAGCTTAGACAGGGTCGTAGCTTTCTTT. This translates into CASSLDRVVAFF. V usage is TRBV11-2 and J usage is TRBJ1-1; tentatively, D is TRBD1 (5 bases). Germline-derived CDR1 and CDR2 are SGHAT and FQNNGV. V lost 0 bases and J lost 10, with 9 bases in between. The CDR3 spans 12 residues. Looking up the rest from reference TRBV11-2 and TRBJ1-1 gives the full variable domain: EAGVAQSPRYKIIEKRQSVAFWCNPISGHATLYWYQQILGQGPKLLIQFQNNGVVDDSQLPKDRFSAERLKGVDSTLKIQPAKLEDSAVYLCASSLDRVVAFFGQGTRLTVV.

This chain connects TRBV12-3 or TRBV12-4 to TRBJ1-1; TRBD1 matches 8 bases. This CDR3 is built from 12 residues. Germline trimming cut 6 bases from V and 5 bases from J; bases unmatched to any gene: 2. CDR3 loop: CASSRGLTEAFF. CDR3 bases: TGTGCCAGCAGCAGGGGGCTTACTGAAGCTTTCTTT.

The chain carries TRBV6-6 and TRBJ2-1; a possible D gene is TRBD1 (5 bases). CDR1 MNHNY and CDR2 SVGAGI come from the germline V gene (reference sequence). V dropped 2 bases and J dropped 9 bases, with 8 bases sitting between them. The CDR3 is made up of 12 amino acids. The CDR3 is CASSYGAAEQFF. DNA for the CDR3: TGTGCCAGCAGTTACGGGGCGGCTGAGCAGTTCTTC.

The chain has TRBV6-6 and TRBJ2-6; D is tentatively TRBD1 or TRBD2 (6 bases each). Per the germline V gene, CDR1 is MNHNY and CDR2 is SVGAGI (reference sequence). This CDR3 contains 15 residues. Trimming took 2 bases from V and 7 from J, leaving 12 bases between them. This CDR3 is CASSYDLGGANVLTF. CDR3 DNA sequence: TGTGCCAGCAGTTACGACCTGGGGGGCGCCAACGTCCTGACTTTC.

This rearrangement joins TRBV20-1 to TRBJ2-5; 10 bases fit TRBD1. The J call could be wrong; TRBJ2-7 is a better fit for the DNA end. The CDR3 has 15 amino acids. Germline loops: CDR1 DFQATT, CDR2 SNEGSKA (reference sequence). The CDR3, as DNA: TGCAGTGCTAGACCCTCGGGACAGGGGACGTACGAGCAGTACTTC. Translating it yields CSARPSGQGTYEQYF.

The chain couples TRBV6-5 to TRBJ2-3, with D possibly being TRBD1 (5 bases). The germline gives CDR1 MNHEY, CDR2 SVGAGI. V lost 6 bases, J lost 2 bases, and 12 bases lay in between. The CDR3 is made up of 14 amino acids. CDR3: CASRPTGDTDTQYF. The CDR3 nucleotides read TGTGCCAGCAGACCTACAGGAGACACAGATACGCAGTATTTT.

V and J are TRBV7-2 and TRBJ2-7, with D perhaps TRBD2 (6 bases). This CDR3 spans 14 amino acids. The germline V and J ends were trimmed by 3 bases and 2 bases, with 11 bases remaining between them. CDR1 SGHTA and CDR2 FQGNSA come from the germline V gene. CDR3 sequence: CASSFPAGTYEQYF. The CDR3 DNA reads TGTGCCAGCAGCTTTCCGGCGGGGACCTACGAGCAGTACTTC.

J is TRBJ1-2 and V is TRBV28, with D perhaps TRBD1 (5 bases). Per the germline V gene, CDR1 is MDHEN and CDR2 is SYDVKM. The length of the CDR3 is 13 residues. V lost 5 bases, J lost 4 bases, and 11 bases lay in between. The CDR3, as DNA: TGTGCCAGCAGTCCAGACAGACTCTATGGCTACACCTTC. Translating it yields CASSPDRLYGYTF.

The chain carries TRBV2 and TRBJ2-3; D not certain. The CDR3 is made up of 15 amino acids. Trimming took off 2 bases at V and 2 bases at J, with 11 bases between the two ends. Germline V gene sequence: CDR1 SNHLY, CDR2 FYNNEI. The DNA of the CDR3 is TGTGCCAGCAGTGAATTGACGGTATACACAGATACGCAGTATTTT. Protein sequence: CASSELTVYTDTQYF.

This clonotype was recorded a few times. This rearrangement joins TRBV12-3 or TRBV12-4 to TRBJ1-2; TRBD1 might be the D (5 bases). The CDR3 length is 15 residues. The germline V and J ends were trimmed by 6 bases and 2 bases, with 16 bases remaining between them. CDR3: CASSPSGTGNYGYTF. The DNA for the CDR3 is TGTGCCAGCAGCCCTTCCGGGACGGGCAACTATGGCTACACCTTC.